Described below is a single T cell receptor (beta chain) sequence and its context. The antigen remains unidentified. Trimming removed 6 bases from V and 5 bases from J; junction bases left unmatched: 3. This CDR3 is built from 13 residues. Per germline, CDR1 MNHEY and CDR2 SMNVEV (reference sequence). The treatment: roughly 10-day PBMC culture with coronavirus spike peptide pools or control peptides (ViraFEST assay). The data were obtained in a study of vaccination and CD4 T cells after COVID-19. The assay that was used to sequence DNA from cultured CD4+ T cells was the Oncomine TCR Beta short-read assay. In TCRdb, the PCR reads were re-called with MiXCR into one record per CDR3 protein. The table lists fewer than 4,500 distinct CDR3 sequences, 30% to 40% of them singletons.

The receptor's source is a human donor who had recovered from COVID-19. The V call is TRBV27, the J call TRBJ2-2; 7 bases are a match to TRBD1. The sample taken for sequencing was CD4+ T cells from blood, cultured in vitro. This chain's CDR3 is CASRAGGTGELFF. The CDR3 coding sequence is TGTGCCAGCAGGGCAGGGGGAACCGGGGAGCTGTTTTTT.